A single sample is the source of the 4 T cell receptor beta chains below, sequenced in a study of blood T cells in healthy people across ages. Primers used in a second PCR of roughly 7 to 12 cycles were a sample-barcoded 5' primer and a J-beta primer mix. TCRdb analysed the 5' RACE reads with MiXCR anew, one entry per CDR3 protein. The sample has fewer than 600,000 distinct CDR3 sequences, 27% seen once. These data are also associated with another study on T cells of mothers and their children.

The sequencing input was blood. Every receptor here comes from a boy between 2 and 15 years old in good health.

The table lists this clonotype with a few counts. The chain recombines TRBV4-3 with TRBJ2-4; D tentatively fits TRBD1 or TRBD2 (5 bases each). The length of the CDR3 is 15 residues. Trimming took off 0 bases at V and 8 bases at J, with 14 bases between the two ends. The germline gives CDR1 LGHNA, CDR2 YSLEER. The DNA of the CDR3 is TGCGCCAGCAGCCAAGATTTCCAGGGAGTGGACATTCAGTACTTC. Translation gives CASSQDFQGVDIQYF.

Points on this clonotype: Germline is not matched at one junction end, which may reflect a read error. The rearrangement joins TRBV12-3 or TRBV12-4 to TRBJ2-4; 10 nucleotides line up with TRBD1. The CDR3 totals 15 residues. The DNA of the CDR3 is TGTGCCAGCAGATTAGGGACAGGGGATAGAGACATTCAGTACTTC. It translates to CASRLGTGDRDIQYF.

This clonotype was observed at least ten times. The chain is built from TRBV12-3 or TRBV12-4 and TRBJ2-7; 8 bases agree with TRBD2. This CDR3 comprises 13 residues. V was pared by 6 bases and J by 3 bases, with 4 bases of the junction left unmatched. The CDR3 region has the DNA TGTGCCAGCAGACTTGCGGGGGGCTACGAGCAGTACTTC. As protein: CASRLAGGYEQYF.

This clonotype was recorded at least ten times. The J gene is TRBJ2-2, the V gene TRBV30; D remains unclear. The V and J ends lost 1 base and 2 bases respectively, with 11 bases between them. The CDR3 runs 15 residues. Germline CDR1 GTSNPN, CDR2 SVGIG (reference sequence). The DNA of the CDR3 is TGTGCCTGGAGTGCTTTTACAGCAAACACCGGGGAGCTGTTTTTT. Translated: CAWSAFTANTGELFF.